This TCR beta chain was captured by sequencing in a study of T-cell reconstitution after alpha-beta-depleted transplantation in children. Unique molecular identifiers tagged the TCRbeta library. TCRdb used MiXCR to reprocess the PCR reads, holding one entry per CDR3 protein. The sample includes 400,000 to 550,000 distinct CDR3 sequences, over 9.5% seen only once; the top ten take 2% to 2.5%. Germline CDR1 and CDR2: SGHTA and FQGNSA. The CDR3 length is 13 residues. Trimming pared 5 bases from V and 0 bases from J, leaving 7 bases between. This TCR was recovered from a child aged 2 to 10 with inherited bone marrow failure, due to receive a stem cell transplant. The chain employs TRBV7-2 and TRBJ2-5; D remains unclear. The starting material was PBMCs, obtained before TCRalphabeta/CD19-depleted stem cell transplant. CDR3 amino acids: CASSGQHQETQYF. For the CDR3, the DNA is TGTGCCAGCAGCGGCCAGCACCAAGAGACCCAGTACTTC.